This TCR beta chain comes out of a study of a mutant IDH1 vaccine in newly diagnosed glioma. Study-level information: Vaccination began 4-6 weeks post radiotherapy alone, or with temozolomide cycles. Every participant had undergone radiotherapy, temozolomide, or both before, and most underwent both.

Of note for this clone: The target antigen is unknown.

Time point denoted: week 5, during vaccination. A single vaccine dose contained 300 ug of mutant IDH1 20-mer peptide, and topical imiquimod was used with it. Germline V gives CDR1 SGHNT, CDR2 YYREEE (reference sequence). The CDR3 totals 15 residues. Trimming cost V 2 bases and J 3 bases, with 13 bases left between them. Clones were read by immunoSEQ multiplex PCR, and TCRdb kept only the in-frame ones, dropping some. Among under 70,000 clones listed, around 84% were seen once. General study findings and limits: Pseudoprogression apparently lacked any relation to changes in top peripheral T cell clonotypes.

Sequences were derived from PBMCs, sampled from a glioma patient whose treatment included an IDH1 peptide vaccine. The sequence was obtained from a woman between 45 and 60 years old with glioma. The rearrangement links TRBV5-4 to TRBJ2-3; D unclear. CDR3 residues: CASSLHGLPTDTQYF. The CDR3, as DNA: TGTGCCAGCAGCTTACACGGTCTGCCAACAGATACGCAGTATTTT.